This is a list of T cell receptor beta chains from one sample in a study of blood T cell repertoires in COVID-19. The table came from immunoSEQ multiplex PCR; TCRdb's copy has only in-frame clones and leaves some out. The sample gives roughly 190,000 clones, approximately 87% of which show up once; approximately 9.9% is in the top ten. Sequencing was done on a sample of peripheral blood. Source of these receptors: a woman aged 55-70 years with COVID-19, enrolled during active disease. Both conserved end residues are trimmed from each CDR3. D genes are given only for firm matches. The size field is filled for only some rows; it gives once, few, many or a size class.

TRBV29-1	NA	NA	TRBJ2-7	SVATGPNNYEQY
TRBV18	TRBD1	once	TRBJ1-1	ASSRRQGASSVTEAF
TRBV6-6	NA	NA	TRBJ1-2	ASSYGGAEGRGYT
TRBV7-6	NA	NA	TRBJ1-1	ASSSQTALNTEAF
TRBV6-5	NA	NA	TRBJ1-4	ASTPGGEKLF
TRBV28	NA	NA	TRBJ1-2	ASTQPGFDGYT
TRBV24-1	TRBD1	few	TRBJ1-1	ATSDATGGFAAF
TRBV5-4	TRBD1	NA	TRBJ1-2	ASSLGPGTGSGYT
TRBV7-3	TRBD2	NA	TRBJ2-2	ASSLGLAGVAGELF
TRBV29-1	NA	few	TRBJ1-1	SVREQMNTEAF
TRBV5-1	TRBD2	NA	TRBJ2-1	ASRRGLAEYNEQF
TRBV4-1	TRBD1	NA	TRBJ1-6	ASSTGDYNSPLH
TRBV28	NA	NA	TRBJ1-6	ASSVSGTPYNSPLH
TRBV13	TRBD2	NA	TRBJ2-7	ASSWLAGAEGYEQY
TRBV27	NA	once	TRBJ1-6	ASSLRGSYNSPLH
TRBV4-2	TRBD1	NA	TRBJ1-4	ASSQGQGTNEKLF
TRBV6-1	TRBD2	NA	TRBJ2-7	ASSEGSSGHYEQY
TRBV5-1	NA	few	TRBJ2-1	ASSFAGSSYNEQF
TRBV14	NA	NA	TRBJ1-1	ASSQVIGGWTEAF
TRBV28	NA	NA	TRBJ1-3	ASSFSVSGNTIY
TRBV3-1/TRBV3-2	NA	few	TRBJ1-5	ASSQGNGIQPQH
TRBV7-3	TRBD1	NA	TRBJ2-7	ASSRLKGAGHEQY
TRBV5-4	NA	NA	TRBJ2-7	ASSLAAGRGSYEQY
TRBV6-5	TRBD1	NA	TRBJ1-6	ASIRDRGTNSPLH
TRBV7-9	TRBD1	once	TRBJ2-5	ASSSYRGAETQY
TRBV20-1	NA	NA	TRBJ1-1	SAGGGIEAF
TRBV5-1	NA	NA	TRBJ1-2	ASSLVLSRQGNGYT
TRBV11-2	NA	NA	TRBJ1-5	ASSLVAGSDQPQH
TRBV15	TRBD1	NA	TRBJ2-2	ATSIDRASNTGELF
TRBV9	NA	NA	TRBJ2-3	ASSVVSSDTQY
TRBV5-4	NA	few	TRBJ1-2	ASSLTGTSNGYT
TRBV27	NA	NA	TRBJ2-5	ASTPGAGAGETQY
TRBV18	NA	NA	TRBJ2-5	ASSPRLGLQETQY
TRBV19	NA	few	TRBJ2-5	ASSMGFQGLETQY
TRBV5-4	NA	NA	TRBJ2-7	ASSFPFDLREQY
TRBV6-5	NA	NA	TRBJ1-6	ASTPNSYNSPLH
TRBV3-1/TRBV3-2	TRBD1	NA	TRBJ2-7	ASNDRDKLRKY
TRBV20-1	NA	NA	TRBJ1-2	SASNLYSGLNYGYT
TRBV3-1/TRBV3-2	NA	NA	TRBJ2-5	ASSHGSKETQY
TRBV19	NA	NA	TRBJ2-1	ASSIVSGLSYNEQF
TRBV2	TRBD1	NA	TRBJ1-6	ASTLDRGRSPLH
TRBV7-2	NA	NA	TRBJ1-2	ASSLIHREGYGYT
TRBV12-5	TRBD1	few	TRBJ1-1	ASGTGTGTEAF
TRBV7-2	TRBD2	once	TRBJ2-7	ASSLMGTSHEQY
TRBV7-2	NA	NA	TRBJ2-3	ASSLAPARTQY
TRBV11-2	TRBD2	NA	TRBJ2-3	ASSHGLAVTDTQY
TRBV6-5	TRBD1	NA	TRBJ2-3	ASSYLKGQGTDTQY
TRBV7-8	NA	NA	TRBJ1-5	ASSLQDSNQPQH
TRBV6-5	NA	NA	TRBJ1-2	ASSPSLGGGYT
TRBV5-1	NA	few	TRBJ2-1	ASSLGGSSYNEQF
TRBV28	TRBD2	NA	TRBJ2-1	ASSLASGSSYNEQF
TRBV7-2	NA	NA	TRBJ1-5	ASSFGGNQPQH
TRBV4-3	TRBD2	once	TRBJ2-1	ASSSSGSFYEQF